This TCR beta chain is from a study of T cells in pancreatic ductal adenocarcinoma. Germline V gives CDR1 KGHSH, CDR2 LQKENI. V dropped 3 bases and J dropped 0; count of bases not matched to a gene: 8. CDR3 length: 18 amino acids. Profiling relied on immunoSEQ multiplex PCR, and the TCRdb table lists in-frame clones only, not all of them. The sample lists roughly 100,000 clones, 90% to 95% occurring once. No neoadjuvant therapy was given to the selected pancreatic ductal adenocarcinoma patients before their surgery. The chain employs TRBV18 and TRBJ2-6; 7 nucleotides line up with TRBD1. The sample was PBMCs. This clonotype was sampled from a human donor with pancreatic ductal adenocarcinoma. This CDR3 reads CASSPLRTGGSGANVLTF. The CDR3 bases are TGTGCCAGCTCACCGCTTCGGACAGGCGGCTCTGGGGCCAACGTCCTGACTTTC.